The clone carrying this T cell receptor (beta chain) came up many times. The antigen is undetermined. This entry comes from a study of T cells in Graves' hyperthyroidism and ophthalmopathy. Study-wide points: Most clonotypes expanded in thyroid above 0.001 were likewise present in blood. Ophthalmopathy was told apart from stable hyperthyroidism by a 13 V-J model.

The TCR beta CDR3 regions underwent amplification using RNA transcripts as the source. A first-round RT-PCR of the TCR CDR3 used the HTBI primer set. TCRdb used MiXCR to reprocess the multiplex PCR reads, holding one entry per CDR3 protein. The repertoire holds almost 600,000 distinct CDR3 sequences, with roughly 13% as singletons. The junction had 8 bases not matched to a gene; V was cut back by 10 bases and J by 3 bases. The CDR3 contains 14 residues. The germline CDR1 and CDR2 sequences are SNHLY and FYNNEI. The chain recombines TRBV2 with TRBJ2-7; TRBD1 aligns across 11 bases. What was sequenced was blood. The receptor's source is a woman under 40 with Graves' hyperthyroidism that later progressed to Graves' ophthalmopathy. In nucleotides, the CDR3 is TGTGCCACCGACAAGGGGACAGGGGGCTACGAGCAGTACTTC. This encodes CATDKGTGGYEQYF.